This TCR beta chain emerged from a study of T-cell reconstitution after alpha-beta-depleted transplantation in children (dated by TCRdb to 2016 to 2018). Broadly, across the study: T-cell immune reconstitution after TCRalphabeta/CD19-depleted allogeneic hematopoietic cell transplantation in children was quantitatively tracked in the study by means of TCR repertoire profiling.

This clonotype was found many times. The clone's antigen remains unknown. Within one base of it there is no much larger clone, and no base qualities were kept. The receptor library was made with PCR. This sample was sequenced with an Illumina HiSeq 2500. TCR libraries were prepared with molecular barcoding, using unique molecular identifiers to normalize TCRbeta repertoire quantification. TCRdb trimmed the raw reads at Q25, called clones with MiXCR and kept productive beta chains. All rows with the same CDR3 protein become a single entry with the most common DNA and genes. This sample gives about 200,000 distinct CDR3 sequences in total; 13% to 15% of them show up just once. The ten largest clonotypes hold approximately 13% of the sample. V loses 5 bases of germline sequence and J loses 5 bases, and the interval between the two ends is 12 bases. There are 13 amino acids in the CDR3, from cysteine to phenylalanine inclusive. The sequence is cut down to CDR3 DNA, 39 bases in frame from base 1. From a lookup of the germline V gene (reference sequence), CDR1 and CDR2 are SEHNR and FQNEAQ.

The chain is assembled from TRBV7-9 and TRBJ1-1, with the D gene call left open. The receptor's source is a human donor who donated a stem cell graft to a child with acute lymphoblastic leukemia. Sequenced here: PBMCs from the stem cell graft donor, sampled from the stem cell graft. The DNA reads as follows: TGTGCCAGCAGCCCCACGGTGGGGACTGAAGCTTTCTTT. It is translated as CASSPTVGTEAFF.